This TCR beta chain appears in the sequencing data of a study of shared clonotypes between healthy human individuals. As for the study in general: There were three CD4 naive, three CD4 memory, two CD8 naive and one CD8 memory plates per donor. Study-wide results and limits: A handful of donors showed sharing of 4.5% to 5% of naive CD4 clonotypes.

The donors, all of them Caucasian adults, lived in Nashville, Tennessee. The CDR3 extends over 13 amino acids. The germline V gene has CDR1 LNHDA and CDR2 SQIVND (reference sequence). Trimming removed 11 bases from V and 3 bases from J, with 13 bases in between. Assay used: immunoSEQ multiplex PCR; TCRdb lists only in-frame clones, some missing. The sample shows some 2,000,000 clones, 90% to 95% of them seen only once. About this clone: Antigen: not known.

Sequenced: naive CD4+ T cells sorted from blood. Subset in this sample: CD45RA+ positively selected. The receptor was derived from a man younger than 30 in good health. V and J are TRBV19 and TRBJ1-4, with D uncertain. CDR3 amino acids: CAGSTSANEKLFF. The CDR3 DNA reads as TGTGCCGGATCTACTTCAGCTAATGAAAAACTGTTTTTT. Variable domain in full (rest from reference TRBV19 and TRBJ1-4): DGGITQSPKYLFRKEGQNVTLSCEQNLNHDAMYWYRQDPGQGLRLIYYSQIVNDFQKGDIAEGYSVSREKKESFPLTVTSAQKNPTAFYLCAGSTSANEKLFFGSGTQLSVL.